The T cell receptor (beta chain) under discussion was sequenced for a study of cytomegalovirus exposure and HLA in healthy donors. Study-level results: V segments that were indistinguishable, TRBV6-2 and TRBV6-3 among them, were omitted from analysis.

Use of 60 Vbeta and 13 Jbeta primers characterized the PCR. Sequenced by immunoSEQ multiplex PCR; TCRdb stores in-frame clones only, minus some. The data show approximately 82,000 clones, 78% seen once. Note on this clone: The antigen is undetermined.

CDR3 length: 13 amino acids. CDR1 and CDR2 from the germline V gene are MDHEN and SYDVKM. V lost 8 bases to trimming and J lost 5 bases; unmatched junction nucleotides: 5. V is TRBV28 and J is TRBJ2-3, with TRBD2 matching 9 bases. The sequence was collected from a man in his forties in good health and CMV-seronegative. Sequences were obtained from PBMCs. CDR3 amino acids: CASLAGDLDTQYF. As DNA, the CDR3 is TGTGCCAGCTTAGCGGGAGATCTAGATACGCAGTATTTT.